Sequencing of this T cell receptor (beta chain) was carried out in a study of vaccination and CD4 T cells after COVID-19. In its sample, this clonotype was seen a few times. The antigen is not known. Indicated treatment: approximately 10-day PBMC culture with coronavirus spike peptide pools or control peptides (ViraFEST assay). The germline gives CDR1 SGHTA, CDR2 FQGNSA. Losses at the gene ends were 5 bases for V and 1 base for J; bases not matched to a gene: 5. CDR3 length: 17 amino acids. Sequencing of DNA taken from cultured CD4+ T cells relied on the Oncomine TCR Beta short-read assay. MiXCR, run by TCRdb on the PCR reads, gives a single entry per CDR3 protein. The sample includes 9,000 to 15,000 distinct CDR3 sequences, less than 60% of them seen just once. Findings of the study overall: Spike mono-reactivity was found in 304 of 307 vaccine-specific clones from convalescent patients. A nonsignificant rise from around 20 to 38 was seen in the median number of SARS-CoV-2-reactive clonotypes.

Specimen: CD4+ T cells from blood, cultured in vitro. The receptor's source is a human donor who had recovered from COVID-19. The V and J genes are TRBV7-2 and TRBJ2-5; TRBD2 aligns across 15 bases. This CDR3 reads CASSPGTSGRTQETQYF. The CDR3 DNA follows: TGTGCCAGCAGCCCCGGGACTAGCGGGAGGACCCAAGAGACCCAGTACTTC. The full variable domain, with the rest looked up from reference TRBV7-2 and TRBJ2-5, is GAGVSQSPSNKVTEKGKDVELRCDPISGHTALYWYRQSLGQGLEFLIYFQGNSAPDKSGLPSDRFSAERTGGSVSTLTIQRTQQEDSAVYLCASSPGTSGRTQETQYFGPGTRLLVL.